This T cell receptor (beta chain) derives from a study of cytomegalovirus exposure and HLA in healthy donors. General study results and limits: CMV antigen specificity was confirmed in vitro for a few CMV-associated chains. The majority of TCR sequences were rare, yet some public TCRs appeared in many donors.

Germline V gene sequence: CDR1 MNHEY, CDR2 SMNVEV (reference sequence). The CDR3 consists of 13 residues. The ends were cut back, 4 bases at V and 7 bases at J, with 13 bases in the middle. Sequencing used immunoSEQ multiplex PCR; TCRdb keeps in-frame clones, though not all of them. The sample contains 150,000 to 200,000 clones, 84% of which appear only once. Concerning this clone: What it binds is not known.

Specimen: PBMCs. The chain couples TRBV27 to TRBJ1-2, with D possibly matching TRBD1 (5 bases). This TCR was recovered from a man younger than 35 in good health and CMV-seropositive. Here the CDR3 reads CASSSLGTFGYTF. The CDR3 nucleotides read TGTGCCAGCAGTTCCCTTGGGACTTTTGGCTACACCTTC.